The entry below describes one T cell receptor (beta chain). Its specificity is unknown. This record belongs to a study of PD-1 blockade in classical Hodgkin lymphoma. Background on the study: The study gave patients nivolumab 3 mg/kg intravenously every 2 weeks. Whole-study findings and limits: Patients newly diagnosed and complete responders had comparable baseline diversity.

Using immunoSEQ multiplex PCR, the repertoire was profiled, and TCRdb retains in-frame clones only, with some absent. Of 15,000 or so clones in the sample, 83% were seen once. The CDR3 totals 16 residues. Germline CDR1 and CDR2: MGHRA and YSYEKL. V gave up 3 bases and J gave up 7 bases, with 16 bases separating them. Every patient had relapsed following autologous stem cell transplantation, and cohorts differed in brentuximab vedotin exposure. Complete response, partial response or progressive disease were the best responses. The chain uses TRBV4-1 and TRBJ1-6, with D perhaps matching TRBD1 (5 bases). Specimen: peripheral blood mononuclear cells (PBMCs), collected at baseline. The TCR sequence derives from a human donor with classical Hodgkin lymphoma. The CDR3 DNA follows: TGCGCCAGCAGCCATCCTTCGGGACGGACAAATTCACCCCTCCACTTT. Translated, it gives CASSHPSGRTNSPLHF.